Listed here are 10 T cell receptor beta chains from one sample, sequenced in a study of naive and memory T cell subsets (dated by TCRdb to the late 2010s). Library preparation was by UMI-ligation and nested PCR. TCRdb lists the instrument as Illumina MiSeq. The beta constant-region primer was an equimolar mix of two oligonucleotides covering both TRBC1 and TRBC2. The ligated cDNA went through four rounds of PCR with nested alpha and beta constant-region primers together with the SP2 primer. Clones were called with MiXCR by TCRdb after fastp trimmed the public reads at Q25, and only in-frame beta chains were retained. Here each entry gathers all rows of one CDR3 protein and keeps the most common genes and DNA. The sample table lists some 82,000 distinct CDR3 sequences, about 10% of them with a count of one. The top ten constitute 1.2% of the sample. Sequencing was done on a sample of naive CD8+ T cells from blood. The sample's cell subset or site label, in plain terms: naive T cells, CD45RA high CD27+. These receptors all come from a human donor in good health.

Of note for this clonotype: With a much larger clone just one base away, this may be a read error. The V call is TRBV28, the J call TRBJ2-7; the match to TRBD2 covers 14 bases. The CDR3 extends over 15 amino acids. Germline V gives CDR1 MDHEN, CDR2 SYDVKM. In DNA form, the CDR3 reads TGTGCCAGCGGTTTGACTAGCGGGAGGGCGGACGAGCAGTACTTC. It codes for CASGLTSGRADEQYF.

This clonotype has just a few counts. The chain couples TRBV6-1 to TRBJ2-7, with TRBD2 matching 12 bases. Germline CDR1 MNHNS, CDR2 SASEGT. Trimming at V came to 5 bases and at J to 0 bases, leaving 5 bases not matched to a gene. The CDR3 covers 16 residues. CDR3 region: CASSKGLAGSSYEQYF. The CDR3 nucleotides read TGTGCCAGCAGTAAGGGACTAGCGGGTTCCTCCTACGAGCAGTACTTC.

This clonotype was picked up many times. The chain combines TRBV4-1 with TRBJ2-7; D unresolved. The CDR3 totals 14 residues. CDR1 and CDR2 from the germline V gene are MGHRA and YSYEKL. V was pared by 4 bases and J by 3 bases, with 13 bases between. The CDR3 loop is CASSLSPADYEQYF. Written as DNA, the CDR3 is TGCGCCAGCAGCCTCTCTCCCGCCGACTACGAGCAGTACTTC.

This clonotype was observed many times. The chain couples TRBV19 to TRBJ1-4; D remains ambiguous. The CDR3 is 16 residues long. V dropped 4 bases and J dropped 6 bases, with 18 bases sitting between them. Germline V gene lookup returns CDR1 LNHDA and CDR2 SQIVND (reference sequence). The CDR3 DNA reads TGTGCCAGTAGTAGCGCCTCGGCAAGTTATTATGAAAAACTGTTTTTT. This codes for CASSSASASYYEKLFF.

This clonotype was found many times. This chain joins TRBV6-5 and TRBJ2-5; possibly TRBD1 or TRBD2 for D (5 bases each). Germline lookup yields CDR1 MNHEY and CDR2 SVGAGI. This CDR3 contains 14 residues. The V gene lost 2 bases and the J gene lost 5 bases, with 12 bases spanning the gap. The CDR3 loop reads CASSYGGTMETQYF. CDR3 DNA: TGTGCCAGCAGTTACGGGGGAACCATGGAGACCCAGTACTTC.

V and J are TRBV7-9 and TRBJ2-3; 10 bases match TRBD2. Germline loops: CDR1 SEHNR, CDR2 FQNEAQ (reference sequence). The length of the CDR3 is 16 residues. Trimming removed 1 base from V and 0 bases from J; junction bases left unmatched: 1. As DNA, the CDR3 is TGTGCCAGCAGCTTAGTAGCGGGAGGTAGCACAGATACGCAGTATTTT. This sequence encodes CASSLVAGGSTDTQYF.

The rearrangement joins TRBV7-9 to TRBJ1-1; D possibly corresponds to TRBD1 (6 bases). The germline V gene has CDR1 SEHNR and CDR2 FQNEAQ (reference sequence). The CDR3 has 12 residues. The ends were cut back, 0 bases at V and 10 bases at J, with 9 bases in the middle. The CDR3 region has the DNA TGTGCCAGCAGCTTAGCGGGGGCGGCAGCTTTCTTT. Translating it yields CASSLAGAAAFF.

On this clonotype: A much larger clone differs from this one at a single base, so this may be a read error. CDR3 residues: CSARDRRAGTQYF. CDR3 DNA: TGCAGTGCTAGAGATAGGAGAGCAGGTACGCAGTATTTT. V is TRBV20-1 and J is TRBJ2-3, with D unresolved. Trimming pared 0 bases from V and 8 bases from J, leaving 12 bases between. The CDR3 consists of 13 residues. Germline CDR1 is DFQATT and CDR2 is SNEGSKA (reference sequence).

The V gene is TRBV12-3 or TRBV12-4, the J gene TRBJ2-5; 11 bases line up with TRBD2. V trimming: 4 bases; J trimming: 7 bases; junction bases outside the gene matches: 8. The CDR3 length is 15 residues. The CDR3 is CASSSSLAGGGTQYF. For the CDR3, the DNA is TGTGCCAGCAGTTCCTCTCTAGCGGGAGGCGGGACCCAGTACTTC.

This clonotype was seen many times. The genes are TRBV12-3 or TRBV12-4 and TRBJ2-6; D may correspond to TRBD1 or TRBD2 (5 bases each). V shed 3 bases and J shed 4 bases, with 10 bases lying between them. This CDR3 has 15 amino acids. CDR3 coding DNA: TGTGCCAGCAGTTTGACAGCGGCGGGGGCCAACGTCCTGACTTTC. Encoded protein: CASSLTAAGANVLTF.